Below are 28 T cell receptor beta chains sequenced from a single sample in a study of blood T cell repertoires in COVID-19. This table comes from immunoSEQ multiplex PCR, and its TCRdb copy is limited to in-frame clones, with some not included. The table has about 36,000 clones, roughly four fifths seen once. Input material: peripheral blood. The receptor source for this set is a human donor in a cohort sampled during active or convalescent COVID-19. The donor label of this sample is uncertain.

The chain joins TRBV5-4 to TRBJ2-7; D not certain. The ends were cut back, 0 bases at V and 4 bases at J, with 8 bases in the middle. CDR3 length: 13 residues. Germline assignment: CDR1 SGHNT and CDR2 YYREEE (reference sequence). In DNA form, the CDR3 reads TGTGCCAGCAGCTTGGCAGGTATTTACGAGCAGTACTTC. It specifies CASSLAGIYEQYF.

The chain uses TRBV30 and TRBJ1-2; 8 bases match TRBD1. With 2 bases clipped from V and 8 bases from J, the junction kept 4 bases outside the gene matches. CDR1 is GTSNPN, CDR2 SVGIG, per germline (reference sequence). This CDR3 contains 12 residues. CDR3 sequence reads: CAWSLTGDGYTF. CDR3 nucleotide sequence: TGTGCCTGGAGTCTGACAGGGGACGGCTACACCTTC.

This rearrangement joins TRBV25-1 to TRBJ1-4; possible D gene TRBD1, 6 bases. Germline CDR1 and CDR2: MGHDK and SYGVNS. CDR3 length: 15 residues. Trimming removed 1 base at V and 4 bases at J, with 10 bases between. The CDR3 here is CASSELRTVNEKLFF. The CDR3 nucleotides read TGTGCCAGCAGTGAATTGAGGACAGTTAATGAAAAACTGTTTTTT.

The rearrangement joins TRBV7-2 to TRBJ2-2; TRBD2 agrees at 10 bases. The CDR3 contains 16 residues. V shed 0 bases, J shed 7 bases, and the junction held 5 bases outside the gene matches. The germline V gene has CDR1 SGHTA and CDR2 FQGNSA. The CDR3 DNA reads TGTGCCAGCAGCTTAGCGTTAGCGGGAGGACGCGGGGAGCTGTTTTTT. This encodes CASSLALAGGRGELFF.

The rearrangement joins TRBV11-1 to TRBJ2-1; 11 bases are shared with TRBD1. Trimming cost V 4 bases and J 3 bases; bases outside gene matches: 2. Germline CDR1 is SGHAT and CDR2 is FQDESV (reference sequence). The CDR3 contains 15 residues. The CDR3 DNA reads as TGTGCCAGCAGCTCGGGACAGGGGGACTACAATGAGCAGTTCTTC. It codes for CASSSGQGDYNEQFF.

V gene TRBV2 combines with J gene TRBJ2-1; TRBD2 matches 15 bases. This CDR3 is 19 amino acids long. The V and J ends lost 6 bases and 1 base, in that order; junction bases with no gene match: 10. Per germline, CDR1 SNHLY and CDR2 FYNNEI. The CDR3 DNA follows: TGTGCCAGCAGGGGACTAGCGGGAGGAGTAACGCGGTCCTACAATGAGCAGTTCTTC. Protein product: CASRGLAGGVTRSYNEQFF.

The chain couples TRBV7-2 to TRBJ1-2, with TRBD1 identical over 8 bases. J lost 6 bases, V lost 5 bases, and 14 bases had no gene match. The CDR3 loop spans 16 amino acids. CDR1 is SGHTA and CDR2 is FQGNSA in the germline V gene. CDR3 sequence (DNA): TGTGCCAGCAGCCACGGGACAGGTTATCTTGGGGATGGCTACACCTTC. Its protein product is CASSHGTGYLGDGYTF.

The chain links TRBV14 to TRBJ2-7, with TRBD1 matching over 12 bases. CDR3 length: 15 residues. CDR1 and CDR2 (germline): SGHDN, FVKESK. Trimming took 1 base from V and 5 from J; bases not matched to a gene: 3. The CDR3 DNA is TGTGCCAGCAGCCAAGTCGGGACAGGGGGCCACGAGCAGTACTTC. Protein product: CASSQVGTGGHEQYF.

This chain connects TRBV6-1 to TRBJ2-1, with 10 bases identical to TRBD1. The CDR3 has 16 amino acids. Trimming cost V 2 bases and J 0 bases; bases outside gene matches: 1. Germline V gene sequence: CDR1 MNHNS, CDR2 SASEGT. CDR3 sequence: CASSERDRGSYNEQFF. CDR3 nucleotides: TGTGCCAGCAGTGAACGGGACAGGGGCTCCTACAATGAGCAGTTCTTC.

V and J are TRBV7-8 and TRBJ2-7; TRBD2 might be the D (5 bases). There are 12 residues in the CDR3. The germline V gene has CDR1 SGHVS and CDR2 FQNEAQ. Trimming shortened V by 3 bases and J by 2 bases, and 5 bases separated the two germline ends. CDR3 residues: CASSFSAYEQYF. In DNA form, the CDR3 reads TGTGCCAGCAGCTTTAGCGCCTACGAGCAGTACTTC. Looking up the rest from reference TRBV7-8 and TRBJ2-7 gives the full variable domain: GAGVSQSPRYKVAKRGQDVALRCDPISGHVSLFWYQQALGQGPEFLTYFQNEAQLDKSGLPSDRFFAERPEGSVSTLKIQRTQQEDSAVYLCASSFSAYEQYFGPGTRLTVT.

This chain joins TRBV7-2 and TRBJ1-2, with D tentatively TRBD1 (5 bases). Germline lookup yields CDR1 SGHTA and CDR2 FQGNSA. There are 13 residues in the CDR3. With 4 bases removed from V and 8 bases from J, the gap between germline ends came to 14 bases. The CDR3 region has the DNA TGTGCCAGCAGCTCTGACAGAGCCTTGGGCTACACCTTC. It specifies CASSSDRALGYTF.

The gene calls are TRBV7-3 and TRBJ1-5, with D tentatively TRBD1 (5 bases). Between the trimmed V and J ends, which lost 2 bases and 4 bases, there was a span of 12 bases. The CDR3 spans 15 residues. Germline assignment: CDR1 SGHTA and CDR2 FQGTGA. Here the CDR3 reads CASSLHRTRNQPQHF. The DNA of the CDR3 is TGTGCCAGCAGCTTACACAGGACAAGAAATCAGCCCCAGCATTTT.

The chain is built from TRBV30 and TRBJ1-5; D call uncertain. V was clipped by 1 base and J by 2 bases, with 15 bases between them. Germline V gene data show CDR1 as GTSNPN and CDR2 as SVGIG (reference sequence). The CDR3 is 16 residues long. CDR3 in amino acids: CAWSEVQALGNQPQHF. For the CDR3, the DNA is TGTGCCTGGAGTGAGGTCCAGGCCTTGGGCAATCAGCCCCAGCATTTT.

The chain uses TRBV19 and TRBJ2-7; 7 nucleotides align to TRBD1. The length of the CDR3 is 15 residues. V lost 4 bases, J lost 6 bases, and 12 bases stayed unmatched. Germline CDR1 is LNHDA and CDR2 is SQIVND (reference sequence). CDR3 DNA sequence: TGTGCCAGTAGTACCAGACAGGGAATAGTGGGCGAGCAGTACTTC. Translation gives CASSTRQGIVGEQYF. Using reference TRBV19 and TRBJ2-7 for the parts outside the CDR3, the full variable domain is DGGITQSPKYLFRKEGQNVTLSCEQNLNHDAMYWYRQDPGQGLRLIYYSQIVNDFQKGDIAEGYSVSREKKESFPLTVTSAQKNPTAFYLCASSTRQGIVGEQYFGPGTRLTVT.

V usage is TRBV11-3 and J usage is TRBJ1-3, with 7 nucleotides matching TRBD1. Germline trimming cut 5 bases from V and 4 bases from J; bases unmatched to any gene: 8. Germline V gene data show CDR1 as SGHNT and CDR2 as YENEEA. The CDR3 has 15 amino acids. CDR3 loop: CASSHRGSEGNTIYF. The CDR3 coding sequence is TGTGCCAGCAGCCACAGGGGATCTGAGGGAAACACCATATATTTT.

V gene TRBV6-5 combines with J gene TRBJ2-7, with TRBD1 matching over 8 bases. Germline CDR1 and CDR2: MNHEY and SVGAGI. There are 12 residues in the CDR3. CDR3 DNA sequence: TGTGCTACGGACAGGGAGCGGTACGAGCAGTACTTC. Translated, it gives CATDRERYEQYF.

The chain employs TRBV11-2 and TRBJ2-1; 11 bases align to TRBD2. V trimming: 4 bases; J trimming: 7 bases; junction bases outside the gene matches: 9. This CDR3 comprises 16 residues. Germline lookup yields CDR1 SGHAT and CDR2 FQNNGV. The CDR3 spells CASSSRLAGTWNEQFF. The CDR3, as DNA: TGTGCCAGCAGCTCCCGACTAGCGGGGACTTGGAATGAGCAGTTCTTC.

The rearrangement uses TRBV7-2 and TRBJ2-2; 8 bases align to TRBD1. This CDR3 has 14 amino acids. Germline V gene data show CDR1 as SGHTA and CDR2 as FQGNSA. J lost 5 bases, V lost 4 bases, and 3 bases had no gene match. CDR3 coding DNA: TGTGCCAGCAGCTCGGACAGGGTGACCGGGGAGCTGTTTTTT. This codes for CASSSDRVTGELFF. The variable domain in full, completed from reference TRBV7-2 and TRBJ2-2, reads GAGVSQSPSNKVTEKGKDVELRCDPISGHTALYWYRQSLGQGLEFLIYFQGNSAPDKSGLPSDRFSAERTGGSVSTLTIQRTQQEDSAVYLCASSSDRVTGELFFGEGSRLTVL.

The chain employs TRBV6-6 and TRBJ2-1; 11 bases align to TRBD1. CDR3 length: 15 residues. Germline V lookup: CDR1 MNHNY, CDR2 SVGAGI (reference sequence). The J segment lost 6 bases and the V segment lost 5 bases, leaving 6 bases of the junction unmatched. CDR3: CASSTPDRGLNEQFF. In DNA form, the CDR3 reads TGTGCCAGCAGTACCCCGGACAGGGGGCTCAATGAGCAGTTCTTC.

The V gene is TRBV19, the J gene TRBJ1-5; D gene unclear. Trimming stripped 7 bases from V and 0 bases from J, with 10 bases between. The CDR3 runs to 14 residues. The germline gives CDR1 LNHDA, CDR2 SQIVND (reference sequence). The CDR3 nucleotides read TGTGCCAGTACCGGGTCTCTTAGCAATCAGCCCCAGCATTTT. This sequence encodes CASTGSLSNQPQHF.

The V and J genes are TRBV2 and TRBJ2-1; 11 nucleotides align to TRBD2. CDR3 length: 15 residues. Germline lookup yields CDR1 SNHLY and CDR2 FYNNEI. V was pared by 6 bases and J by 8 bases, with 9 bases of the junction left unmatched. CDR3 in DNA: TGTGCCAGCAGACCGACTAGCGGGATTATTGATGAGCAGTTCTTC. Translating gives CASRPTSGIIDEQFF.

This clone was found a few times. The rearrangement uses TRBV11-3 and TRBJ2-3, with a possible D match to TRBD2 (5 bases). V lost 5 bases, J lost 3 bases, and 6 bases lay in between. Per germline, CDR1 SGHNT and CDR2 YENEEA. The CDR3 spans 12 residues. This chain's CDR3 is CASSRTTDTQYF. CDR3 sequence (DNA): TGTGCCAGCAGCCGGACTACAGATACGCAGTATTTT.

The chain has TRBV7-2 and TRBJ2-2; D not certain. Germline CDR1 is SGHTA and CDR2 is FQGNSA. The CDR3 is 14 residues long. V was shortened by 5 bases and J by 8 bases, with 15 bases between the two germline ends. This CDR3 reads CASSPQGVRGELFF. The CDR3 bases are TGTGCCAGCAGCCCCCAAGGAGTACGAGGGGAGCTGTTTTTT.

The chain has TRBV5-4 and TRBJ1-1; TRBD1 might be the D (5 bases). This CDR3 spans 13 amino acids. Per germline, CDR1 SGHNT and CDR2 YYREEE (reference sequence). Trimming took off 4 bases at V and 6 bases at J, with 13 bases between the two ends. The CDR3 DNA sequence: TGTGCCAGCAGCCTGCGGGGGACGGCTGAAGCTTTCTTT. Amino acid sequence: CASSLRGTAEAFF.

The rearrangement links TRBV9 to TRBJ1-1; 11 bases match TRBD1. The length of the CDR3 is 17 residues. V dropped 4 bases and J dropped 5; count of bases not matched to a gene: 13. Germline V gene lookup returns CDR1 SGDLS and CDR2 YYNGEE. Here the CDR3 reads CASSPYEDRGPRTEAFF. CDR3 DNA sequence: TGTGCCAGCAGCCCGTACGAGGACAGGGGGCCGAGGACTGAAGCTTTCTTT. Looking up the rest from reference TRBV9 and TRBJ1-1 gives the full variable domain: DSGVTQTPKHLITATGQRVTLRCSPRSGDLSVYWYQQSLDQGLQFLIQYYNGEERAKGNILERFSAQQFPDLHSELNLSSLELGDSALYFCASSPYEDRGPRTEAFFGQGTRLTVV.

This chain joins TRBV10-3 and TRBJ2-1; TRBD2 matches 10 bases. V lost 0 bases to trimming and J lost 8 bases; unmatched junction nucleotides: 10. The CDR3 length is 17 residues. Germline assignment: CDR1 ENHRY and CDR2 SYGVKD. The CDR3 here is CAISESEVAGGGDEQFF. The CDR3 nucleotides read TGTGCCATCAGTGAGTCGGAAGTAGCGGGAGGAGGCGATGAGCAGTTCTTC.

This clone was seen many times. V usage is TRBV4-3 and J usage is TRBJ1-1, with TRBD1 matching over 8 bases. Germline CDR1 is LGHNA and CDR2 is YSLEER. This CDR3 has 16 residues. The V gene end was trimmed by 4 bases and the J gene end by 2 bases; junction bases not matched to a gene: 9. This CDR3 reads CASSPFMGQENTEAFF. The CDR3 region has the DNA TGCGCCAGCAGCCCTTTCATGGGACAGGAAAACACTGAAGCTTTCTTT.

The sample holds one count of this clone. The J gene is TRBJ1-1, the V gene TRBV14; 7 bases fit TRBD1. J gave up 4 bases and V 4 bases, and 9 bases lay outside the gene matches. The CDR3 contains 15 residues. The germline V gene has CDR1 SGHDN and CDR2 FVKESK. CDR3 in DNA: TGTGCCAGCAGCCGACGTGACAGGGCTGCCACTGAAGCTTTCTTT. This translates into CASSRRDRAATEAFF.